Sequencing of this TCR beta chain was carried out in a study of early T cells in non-severe SARS-CoV-2 infection. Turning to the study itself: The sequenced material was bulk RNA from unsorted whole blood, and its chains were unpaired. General study results and limits: The study's VDJdb matching favored anti-spike CD8 responses and missed private and CD4 specificities.

Trimming stripped 0 bases from V and 4 bases from J, with 10 bases between. The CDR3 totals 15 residues. Germline V lookup: CDR1 LGHNA, CDR2 YNFKEQ. In TCRdb, the 5' RACE reads were re-called with MiXCR into one record per CDR3 protein. The sample lists 50,000 to 55,000 distinct CDR3 sequences, 9.1% seen once, with 4.2% in the top ten. For this clonotype: Its matching antigen is unknown.

V gene TRBV4-2 combines with J gene TRBJ2-1; maybe TRBD2 (6 bases). The clonotype was recovered from an adult who was a healthcare worker with PCR-confirmed SARS-CoV-2 infection or an uninfected control (not recorded which). The sample taken for sequencing was whole blood. The CDR3 here is CASSQDISGYNEQFF. Here the CDR3 DNA reads TGTGCCAGCAGCCAAGATATTAGCGGATACAATGAGCAGTTCTTC.